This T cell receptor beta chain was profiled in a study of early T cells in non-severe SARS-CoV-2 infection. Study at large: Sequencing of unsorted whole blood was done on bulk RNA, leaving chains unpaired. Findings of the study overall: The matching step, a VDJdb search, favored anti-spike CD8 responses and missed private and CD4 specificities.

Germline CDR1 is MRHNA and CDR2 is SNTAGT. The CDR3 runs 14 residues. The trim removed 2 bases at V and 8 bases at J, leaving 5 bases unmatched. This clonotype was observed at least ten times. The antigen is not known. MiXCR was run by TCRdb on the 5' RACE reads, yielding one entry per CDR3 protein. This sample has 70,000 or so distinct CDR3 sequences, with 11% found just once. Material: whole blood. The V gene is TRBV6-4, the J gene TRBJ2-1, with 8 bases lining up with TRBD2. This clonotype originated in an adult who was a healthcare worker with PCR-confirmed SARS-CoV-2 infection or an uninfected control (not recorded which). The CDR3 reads CASSDGSGTDEQFF. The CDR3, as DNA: TGTGCCAGCAGTGACGGTAGCGGGACCGATGAGCAGTTCTTC.